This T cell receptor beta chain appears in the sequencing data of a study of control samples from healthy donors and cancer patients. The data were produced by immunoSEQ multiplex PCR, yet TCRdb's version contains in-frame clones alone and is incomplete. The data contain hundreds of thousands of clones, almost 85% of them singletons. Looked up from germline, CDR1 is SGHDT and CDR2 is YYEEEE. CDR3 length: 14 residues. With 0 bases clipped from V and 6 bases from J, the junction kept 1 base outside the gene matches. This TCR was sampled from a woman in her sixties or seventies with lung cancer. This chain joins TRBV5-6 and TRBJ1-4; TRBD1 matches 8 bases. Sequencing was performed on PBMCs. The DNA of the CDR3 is TGTGCCAGCAGCTTGGGGACAGGGTATGAAAAACTGTTTTTT. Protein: CASSLGTGYEKLFF.